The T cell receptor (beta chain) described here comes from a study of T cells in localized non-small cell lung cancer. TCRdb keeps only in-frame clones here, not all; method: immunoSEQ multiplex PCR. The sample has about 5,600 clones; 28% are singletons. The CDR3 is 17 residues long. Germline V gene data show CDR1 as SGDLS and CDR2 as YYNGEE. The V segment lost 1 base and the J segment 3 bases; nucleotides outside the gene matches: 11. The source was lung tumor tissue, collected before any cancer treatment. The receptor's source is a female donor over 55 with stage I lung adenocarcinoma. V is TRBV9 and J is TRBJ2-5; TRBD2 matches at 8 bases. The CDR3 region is CASSVKAGVGEEETQYF. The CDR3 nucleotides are TGTGCCAGCAGCGTAAAAGCGGGAGTGGGTGAGGAAGAGACCCAGTACTTC.